The present T cell receptor beta chain was sequenced within a study of T cells in Graves' hyperthyroidism and ophthalmopathy. Across the whole study: Peripheral blood was collected at initial diagnosis, before any treatment.

The germline V gene has CDR1 SGHAT and CDR2 FQNNGV. This CDR3 spans 16 amino acids. V shed 9 bases and J shed 9 bases, with 27 bases lying between them. General study findings and limits: Stable hyperthyroidism and ophthalmopathy were separated using 13 V-J signatures. Most expanded thyroid clonotypes above 0.001 also appeared in blood.

This clonotype has more than one count but fewer than ten. Its target is unknown. The source material, RNA transcripts, was used to amplify TCR beta CDR3 regions. TCR CDR3 underwent first-round RT-PCR with the HTBI primer set. TCRdb itself ran the multiplex PCR reads through MiXCR, one entry per CDR3 protein. The top ten clones hold around 7% of a sample with fewer than 650,000 distinct CDR3 sequences, 11% to 15% of them seen once. Source material: blood. This sequence originates from a woman aged 18-29 years with Graves' ophthalmopathy. This chain uses TRBV11-2 with TRBJ2-1, with D tentatively TRBD2 (5 bases). CDR3 sequence: CASSPFSLFGSGEQFF. CDR3 coding DNA: TGTGCCAGTAGTCCCTTTAGCCTCTTCGGAAGCGGTGAGCAGTTCTTC.